This passage covers 13 T cell receptor beta chains from one sample sequenced in a study of T cell responses to AZD1222 COVID-19 vaccine. This table comes from immunoSEQ multiplex PCR, and its TCRdb copy is limited to in-frame clones, with some not included. The data contain 150,000 or so clones, 90% to 95% of them singletons. Sample: peripheral blood, taken on day 0 of AZD1222 vaccination. Source of these receptors: an adult in good health.

The rearrangement joins TRBV4-2 to TRBJ2-5; no definite D call. V was pared by 0 bases and J by 2 bases, with 7 bases between. From germline, CDR1 is LGHNA and CDR2 YNFKEQ. CDR3 length: 14 amino acids. Here the CDR3 reads CASSQDRRQETQYF. As DNA, the CDR3 is TGTGCCAGCAGCCAAGATCGAAGGCAAGAGACCCAGTACTTC.

This chain connects TRBV6-1 to TRBJ2-7; TRBD1 matches at 8 bases. The CDR3 consists of 12 residues. Unmatched junction bases numbered 4, after V lost 7 bases and J lost 5 bases. Germline V lookup: CDR1 MNHNS, CDR2 SASEGT. The CDR3 DNA reads as TGTGCCAGCACCAGGGGGCGTAACGAGCAGTACTTC. Its translation: CASTRGRNEQYF.

The V call is TRBV2, the J call TRBJ1-5, with unresolved D. Germline values: CDR1 SNHLY, CDR2 FYNNEI. V lost 4 bases and J lost 6, with 10 bases in between. The CDR3 extends over 13 amino acids. In DNA, the CDR3 is TGTGCCAGCAGTGGATTCCTAGCTCAGCCCCAGCATTTT. Translation: CASSGFLAQPQHF.

This clone was seen only once. This sequence joins TRBV10-3 and TRBJ2-7, with no clear D. The CDR3 has 14 residues. Looked up from germline, CDR1 is ENHRY and CDR2 is SYGVKD. V dropped 1 base and J dropped 2 bases, with 9 bases sitting between them. The DNA for the CDR3 is TGTGCCATCAGTGAGTTGCAAGGGCCCTACGAGCAGTACTTC. Its protein is CAISELQGPYEQYF.

This chain uses TRBV7-9 with TRBJ2-7, with 9 nucleotides matching TRBD1. This CDR3 comprises 15 residues. The trim removed 5 bases at V and 2 bases at J, leaving 7 bases unmatched. Per the germline V gene, CDR1 is SEHNR and CDR2 is FQNEAQ (reference sequence). The CDR3, as DNA: TGTGCCAGCAGCCGGGGACAGGGATATACCTACGAGCAGTACTTC. Protein sequence: CASSRGQGYTYEQYF.

In its sample, this clone was seen once. This chain links TRBV7-6 with TRBJ1-2; TRBD1 matches at 9 bases. The CDR3 is 14 residues long. CDR1 and CDR2 (germline): SGHVS, FNYEAQ. After removal of 4 bases from V and 6 bases from J, the junction contained 6 bases not matched to a gene. The CDR3 is CASSYRQGGNGYTF. As DNA, the CDR3 is TGTGCCAGCAGCTACCGACAGGGGGGAAATGGCTACACCTTC.

The V call is TRBV5-6, the J call TRBJ1-5; 9 bases fit TRBD1. V lost 0 bases to trimming and J lost 4 bases; unmatched junction nucleotides: 5. The V gene's germline CDR1 is SGHDT and CDR2 YYEEEE. This CDR3 region has 16 residues. CDR3 in amino acids: CASSLAADRGNQPQHF. The CDR3 DNA follows: TGTGCCAGCAGCTTGGCCGCGGACAGGGGAAATCAGCCCCAGCATTTT.

The gene calls are TRBV7-3 and TRBJ2-1, with TRBD2 identical over 10 bases. In germline, CDR1 is SGHTA, CDR2 FQGTGA. The CDR3 runs to 15 residues. V lost 4 bases, J lost 2 bases, and 2 bases stayed unmatched. This CDR3 reads CASSSGLATYNEQFF. Here the CDR3 DNA reads TGTGCCAGCAGCTCGGGACTAGCGACCTACAATGAGCAGTTCTTC.

This clone occurred once. The V call is TRBV6-5, the J call TRBJ2-1, with 8 bases fitting TRBD2. The V gene's germline CDR1 is MNHEY and CDR2 SVGAGI. The CDR3 has 13 residues. V lost 2 bases and J lost 15; bases outside the gene matches: 9. The CDR3 sequence is CASSYGAGAEGFF. The CDR3 DNA reads as TGTGCCAGCAGTTACGGAGCGGGGGCTGAGGGGTTCTTC.

The V and J genes are TRBV20-1 and TRBJ1-2; weak D call: TRBD1 (5 bases). The CDR3 length is 10 residues. Germline CDR1 and CDR2: DFQATT and SNEGSKA (reference sequence). DNA of the CDR3: TGCAGGCTCCAGGGCTATGGCTACACCTTC. Amino acids: CRLQGYGYTF.

This chain connects TRBV3-1 (or the pseudogene TRBV3-2) to TRBJ2-7; D is perhaps TRBD1 or TRBD2 (5 bases each). There are 12 residues in the CDR3. Trimming pared 1 base from V and 9 bases from J, leaving 10 bases between. The V gene's germline CDR1 is LGHDT and CDR2 YNNKEL (reference sequence). The CDR3 region is CASSQGGVRQYF. The CDR3 nucleotides are TGTGCCAGCAGCCAAGGAGGGGTCAGGCAGTACTTC.

The genes are TRBV18 and TRBJ2-7, with D perhaps TRBD1 or TRBD2 (6 bases each). The CDR3 has 16 residues. Trimming took off 3 bases at V and 2 bases at J, with 17 bases between the two ends. Germline V gene lookup returns CDR1 KGHSH and CDR2 LQKENI. The CDR3 loop is CASSPLGAGGPYEQYF. The CDR3 nucleotides are TGTGCCAGCTCACCTTTGGGGGCCGGGGGCCCCTACGAGCAGTACTTC.

The chain has TRBV4-1 and TRBJ1-6; D gene unclear. Trimming cost V 0 bases and J 9 bases, with 12 bases left between them. CDR1 MGHRA and CDR2 YSYEKL come from the germline V gene. There are 15 residues in the CDR3. The CDR3 DNA reads as TGCGCCAGCAGCCAAGAAGGCAGCTGGCCTTCACCCCTCCACTTT. Protein sequence: CASSQEGSWPSPLHF.